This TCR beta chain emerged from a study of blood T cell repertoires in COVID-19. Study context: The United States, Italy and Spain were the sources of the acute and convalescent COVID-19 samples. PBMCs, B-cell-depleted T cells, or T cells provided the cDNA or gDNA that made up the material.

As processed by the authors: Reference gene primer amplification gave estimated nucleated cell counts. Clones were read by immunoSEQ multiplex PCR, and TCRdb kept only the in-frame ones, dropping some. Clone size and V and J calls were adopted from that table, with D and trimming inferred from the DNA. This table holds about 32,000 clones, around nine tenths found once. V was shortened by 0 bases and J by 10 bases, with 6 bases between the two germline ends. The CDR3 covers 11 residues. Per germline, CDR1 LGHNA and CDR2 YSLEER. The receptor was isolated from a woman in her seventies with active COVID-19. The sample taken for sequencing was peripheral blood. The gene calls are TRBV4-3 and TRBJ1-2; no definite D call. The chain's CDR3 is CASSQDHFYTF. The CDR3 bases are TGCGCCAGCAGCCAAGATCACTTCTACACCTTC.